A selection of T cell receptor beta chains follows, all from one sample in a study of T cell responses to AZD1222 COVID-19 vaccine. Clones were sequenced by immunoSEQ multiplex PCR, and TCRdb holds only the in-frame ones, with some missing. The sample contains over 150,000 clones, 90% of which appear only once. This material consisted of peripheral blood, taken on day 0 of AZD1222 vaccination. The receptor set was obtained from an adult in good health. Both conserved end residues are trimmed from each CDR3. The size field is filled for only some rows; it gives once, few, many or a size class.

ASSQGPRDTQY TRBJ2-3 . TRBV4-3
AARVWGSYEQY TRBJ2-7 . TRBV5-4
ASSPQLATQF TRBJ2-1 . TRBV7-9
ASRPPGQLYGYT TRBJ1-2 once TRBV6-2/TRBV6-3
ATGPGRQGEQY TRBJ2-7 . TRBV15
ASSQAGQGASGTEAF TRBJ1-1 . TRBV3-1/TRBV3-2
ASSPGRGDQETQY TRBJ2-5 . TRBV6-2/TRBV6-3
ASTLRVGRGSYNSPLH TRBJ1-6 . TRBV7-6
ASSYGPRTDTQY TRBJ2-3 . TRBV6-5
ASSIGGTGGYEQY TRBJ2-7 . TRBV5-1
ASSSGQNTEAF TRBJ1-1 . TRBV2
AWRREGLYNSPLH TRBJ1-6 . TRBV30
ATQRLADSYNEQF TRBJ2-1 . TRBV10-3
ATSRGFDTQY TRBJ2-3 . TRBV24-1
ASSPVGTEGNTIY TRBJ1-3 . TRBV18
ASFSGGHGPNYGYT TRBJ1-2 . TRBV7-2
ASSQDEVQVSTDTQY TRBJ2-3 . TRBV14
ASSLPWTSGVLIPLH TRBJ1-6 . TRBV27
ASKRGDPGAGELF TRBJ2-2 . TRBV2
ASSLVRHEQY TRBJ2-7 . TRBV5-6
ATSDPWGNEQF TRBJ2-1 once TRBV15